A selection of T cell receptor beta chains follows, all from one sample in a study of blood T cell repertoires in COVID-19. Repertoires were generated with immunoSEQ multiplex PCR, while TCRdb's copy carries only in-frame clones and drops some. The sample has around 310,000 clones, around 90% seen once; the top ten hold under 1.1%. Material: peripheral blood. These receptors all come from a woman in her thirties or forties with COVID-19, enrolled during active disease. CDR3s include the opening cysteine and the closing phenylalanine or tryptophan. D genes are given only for firm matches. Clone sizes are given selectively: once, few, many, or a class where the clone is expanded.

-	-	TRBV30	TRBJ1-5	CAWTEGGAQPQHF	TGTGCCTGGACCGAGGGGGGGGCTCAGCCCCAGCATTTT
TRBD1	-	TRBV6-5	TRBJ2-5	CASGTGAQYQETQYF	TGTGCCAGCGGGACAGGGGCCCAGTACCAAGAGACCCAGTACTTC
TRBD2	-	TRBV29-1	TRBJ2-1	CSVEGLAVSYNEQFF	TGCAGCGTTGAAGGACTAGCGGTCTCCTACAATGAGCAGTTCTTC
-	few	TRBV18	TRBJ1-5	CASSLGASNQPQHF	TGTGCCAGCTCACTGGGGGCCAGCAATCAGCCCCAGCATTTT
-	-	TRBV9	TRBJ1-1	CASSAHTDSHTEAFF	TGTGCCAGCAGCGCCCATACCGACAGCCACACTGAAGCTTTCTTT
TRBD1	-	TRBV20-1	TRBJ1-5	CSASFRQGVQKPQHF	TGCAGTGCTAGTTTTAGACAGGGGGTTCAAAAGCCCCAGCATTTT
TRBD1	-	TRBV19	TRBJ1-2	CASRTGRAVYGYTF	TGTGCCAGTAGGACAGGGCGGGCGGTCTATGGCTACACCTTC
-	-	TRBV4-3	TRBJ1-2	CASSQGTALNYGYTF	TGCGCCAGCAGCCAAGGTACAGCACTTAACTATGGCTACACCTTC
-	-	TRBV28	TRBJ1-1	CASNVKGEGAFF	TGTGCCAGCAACGTAAAGGGGGAGGGAGCTTTCTTT
-	-	TRBV2	TRBJ1-3	CASRSGSIYF	TGTGCCAGCAGATCCGGGAGCATATATTTT
TRBD1	-	TRBV5-4	TRBJ2-5	CASSRDREQETQYF	TGTGCCAGCAGCAGGGACAGGGAGCAAGAGACCCAGTACTTC
-	-	TRBV19	TRBJ1-5	CASSNGHFSNQPQHF	TGTGCCAGTAGTAATGGACATTTTAGCAATCAGCCCCAGCATTTT
TRBD1	-	TRBV28	TRBJ1-2	CAGGTGWTYGYTF	TGTGCCGGGGGGACAGGGTGGACCTATGGCTACACCTTC
TRBD1	-	TRBV27	TRBJ1-5	CASSPRTGLQPQHF	TGTGCCAGCAGTCCGCGGACAGGGCTTCAGCCCCAGCATTTT
-	-	TRBV14	TRBJ2-3	CASSQDLKNWAGPSTDTQYF	TGTGCCAGCAGCCAAGATTTAAAAAATTGGGCGGGCCCTAGCACAGATACGCAGTATTTT
TRBD1	-	TRBV18	TRBJ2-3	CASSPSPGQSPTDTQYF	TGTGCCAGCTCACCATCGCCGGGACAGTCCCCCACAGATACGCAGTATTTT
-	-	TRBV7-2	TRBJ1-5	CASSPRNQPQHF	TGTGCCAGCAGCCCGAGAAATCAGCCCCAGCATTTT
-	-	TRBV30	TRBJ1-1	CAWSGTWNTEAFF	TGTGCCTGGAGTGGGACATGGAACACTGAAGCTTTCTTT
TRBD1	-	TRBV6-5	TRBJ1-1	CASSHLNRGIEAFF	TGTGCCAGCAGCCACCTCAACAGGGGAATAGAAGCTTTCTTT
-	-	TRBV9	TRBJ2-2	CASSVEGWYTGELFF	TGTGCCAGCAGCGTAGAGGGGTGGTACACCGGGGAGCTGTTTTTT
-	-	TRBV15	TRBJ1-2	CATSRETGLNYGYTF	TGTGCCACCAGCAGAGAAACAGGGCTTAACTATGGCTACACCTTC
-	-	TRBV20-1	TRBJ1-4	CSASRRKGGKLFF	TGCAGTGCTAGTCGGCGTAAAGGGGGAAAACTGTTTTTT
-	-	TRBV19	TRBJ1-1	CASSNRDRDTEAFF	TGTGCCAGTAGTAACAGGGATAGGGACACTGAAGCTTTCTTT
-	-	TRBV28	TRBJ1-2	CATSGQGDGYTF	TGTGCCACCTCGGGACAAGGCGATGGCTACACCTTC
-	-	TRBV28	TRBJ2-7	CASSLAANNIAYEQYF	TGTGCCAGCAGTTTGGCGGCGAATAATATCGCCTACGAGCAGTACTTC
-	-	TRBV24-1	TRBJ1-5	CATQNQPQHF	TGTGCCACACAAAATCAGCCCCAGCATTTT
-	-	TRBV12-5	TRBJ1-1	CASGLYPTVFMNTEAFF	TGTGCTAGTGGTTTGTACCCGACAGTCTTCATGAACACTGAAGCTTTCTTT
TRBD1	-	TRBV6-5	TRBJ1-2	CASSYGEDRGGGYTF	TGTGCCAGCAGTTACGGGGAAGACAGGGGTGGTGGCTACACCTTC